Presented here are 3 T cell receptor beta chains from one specimen sequenced in a study of CD8 T cells in ankylosing spondylitis. The study, taken as a whole, reports: Blood of patients with ankylosing spondylitis appeared to be characterized by a TCR beta motif of several highly homologous variants.

No antigens are known for them. TCRdb reanalysed the 5' RACE reads using MiXCR and keeps one entry per CDR3 protein. This sample has a few hundred thousand distinct CDR3 sequences, with about a fifth found just once. Input material: blood, either unsorted or a sorted T cell fraction (not recorded which). These receptors originate from a male donor with ankylosing spondylitis.

The genes are TRBV29-1 and TRBJ2-2, with 12 nucleotides matching TRBD1. The CDR3 has 13 residues. The junction had 4 bases not matched to a gene; V was cut back by 6 bases and J by 8 bases. Germline CDR1 SQVTM, CDR2 ANQGSEA. The CDR3 sequence is CSVGTGGAGELFF. The DNA of the CDR3 is TGCAGCGTGGGGACAGGGGGCGCGGGGGAGCTGTTTTTT.

The rearrangement links TRBV7-8 to TRBJ1-5; tentative D call: TRBD1 (5 bases). This CDR3 is 16 amino acids long. Germline CDR1 and CDR2: SGHVS and FQNEAQ. The ends were cut back, 3 bases at V and 6 bases at J, with 18 bases in the middle. The CDR3 region is CASSFGLRGDSQPQHF. As DNA, the CDR3 is TGTGCCAGCAGCTTCGGACTAAGGGGAGATAGTCAGCCCCAGCATTTT. Full variable domain (missing parts from reference TRBV7-8 and TRBJ1-5): GAGVSQSPRYKVAKRGQDVALRCDPISGHVSLFWYQQALGQGPEFLTYFQNEAQLDKSGLPSDRFFAERPEGSVSTLKIQRTQQEDSAVYLCASSFGLRGDSQPQHFGDGTRLSIL.

CDR3 residues: CASSHQRGQDEQFF. The CDR3 DNA reads as TGCGCCAGCAGCCACCAGCGGGGCCAAGATGAGCAGTTCTTC. The J gene is TRBJ2-1, the V gene TRBV4-3; 7 positions agree with TRBD2. Trimming removed 3 bases from V and 8 bases from J; junction bases left unmatched: 7. CDR1 and CDR2 (germline): LGHNA, YSLEER. The CDR3 extends over 14 amino acids.